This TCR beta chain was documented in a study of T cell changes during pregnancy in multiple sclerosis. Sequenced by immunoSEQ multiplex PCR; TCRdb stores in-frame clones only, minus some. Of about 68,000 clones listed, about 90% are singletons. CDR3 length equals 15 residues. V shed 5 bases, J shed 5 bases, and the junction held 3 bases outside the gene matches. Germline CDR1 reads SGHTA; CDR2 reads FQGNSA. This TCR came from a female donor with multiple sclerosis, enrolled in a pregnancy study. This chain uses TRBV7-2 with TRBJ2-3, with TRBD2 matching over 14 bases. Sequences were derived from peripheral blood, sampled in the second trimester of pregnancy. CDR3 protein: CASSLGLAGVDTQYF. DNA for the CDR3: TGTGCCAGCAGCCTGGGACTAGCGGGGGTAGATACGCAGTATTTT.